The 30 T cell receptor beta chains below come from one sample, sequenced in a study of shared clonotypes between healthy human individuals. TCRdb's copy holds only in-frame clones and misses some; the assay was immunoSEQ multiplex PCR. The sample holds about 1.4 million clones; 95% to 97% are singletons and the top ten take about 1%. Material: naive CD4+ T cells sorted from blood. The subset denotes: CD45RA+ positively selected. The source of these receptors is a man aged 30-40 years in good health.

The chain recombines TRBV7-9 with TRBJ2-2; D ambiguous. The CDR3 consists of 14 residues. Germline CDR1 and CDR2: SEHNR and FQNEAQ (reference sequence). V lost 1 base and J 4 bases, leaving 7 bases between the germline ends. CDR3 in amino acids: CASSLGVSTGELFF. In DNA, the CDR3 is TGTGCCAGCAGCTTAGGCGTAAGCACCGGGGAGCTGTTTTTT.

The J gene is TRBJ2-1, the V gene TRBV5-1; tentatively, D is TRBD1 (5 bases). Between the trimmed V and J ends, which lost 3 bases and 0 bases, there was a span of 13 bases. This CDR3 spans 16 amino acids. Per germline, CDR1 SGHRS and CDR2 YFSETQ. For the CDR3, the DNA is TGCGCCAGCAGCTCTAGGGGCTCGAGCTCCTACAATGAGCAGTTCTTC. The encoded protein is CASSSRGSSSYNEQFF.

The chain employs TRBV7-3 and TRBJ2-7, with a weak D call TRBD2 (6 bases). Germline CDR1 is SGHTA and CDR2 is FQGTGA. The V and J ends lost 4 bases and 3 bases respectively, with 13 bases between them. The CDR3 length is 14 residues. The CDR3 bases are TGTGCCAGCAGCTCCGGAGGGTCTGACTACGAGCAGTACTTC. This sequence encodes CASSSGGSDYEQYF.

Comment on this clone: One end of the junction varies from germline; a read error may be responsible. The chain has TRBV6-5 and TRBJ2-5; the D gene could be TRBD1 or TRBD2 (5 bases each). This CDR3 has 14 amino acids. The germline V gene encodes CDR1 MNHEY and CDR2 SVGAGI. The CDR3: CASRTPGPQGTQYF. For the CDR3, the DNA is TGTGCCAGCAGGACCCCGGGACCCCAAGGGACCCAGTACTTC.

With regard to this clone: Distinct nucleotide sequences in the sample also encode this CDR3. This chain's CDR3 is CASSPGAGPSYEQYF. CDR3 coding DNA: TGTGCCAGCTCACCAGGGGCAGGACCCTCCTACGAGCAGTACTTC. The V and J genes are TRBV18 and TRBJ2-7, with D perhaps matching TRBD1 (5 bases). There are 15 residues in the CDR3. Trimming pared 2 bases from V and 0 bases from J, leaving 11 bases between. Germline V CDR1 and CDR2: KGHSH, LQKENI.

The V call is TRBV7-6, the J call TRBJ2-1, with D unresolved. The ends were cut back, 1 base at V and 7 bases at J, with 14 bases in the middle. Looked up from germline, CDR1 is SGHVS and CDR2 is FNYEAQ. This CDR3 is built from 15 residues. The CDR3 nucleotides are TGTGCCAGCAGCTTAGGGTTGACTGGGGATAATGAGCAGTTCTTC. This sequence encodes CASSLGLTGDNEQFF.

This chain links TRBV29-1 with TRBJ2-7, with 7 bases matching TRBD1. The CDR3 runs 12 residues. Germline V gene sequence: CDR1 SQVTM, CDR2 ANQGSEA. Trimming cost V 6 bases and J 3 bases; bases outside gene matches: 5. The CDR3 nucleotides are TGCAGCGTACGGGACAGCGACTACGAGCAGTACTTC. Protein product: CSVRDSDYEQYF.

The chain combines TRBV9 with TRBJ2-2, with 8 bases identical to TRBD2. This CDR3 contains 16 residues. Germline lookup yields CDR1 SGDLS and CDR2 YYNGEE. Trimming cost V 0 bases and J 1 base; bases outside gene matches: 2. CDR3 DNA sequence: TGTGCCAGCAGCGTAGCTCTAGCGGGGAACACCGGGGAGCTGTTTTTT. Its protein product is CASSVALAGNTGELFF.

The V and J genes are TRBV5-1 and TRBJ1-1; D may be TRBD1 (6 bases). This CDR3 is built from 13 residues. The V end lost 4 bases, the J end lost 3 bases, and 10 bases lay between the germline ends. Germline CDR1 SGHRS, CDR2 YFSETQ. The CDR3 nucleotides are TGCGCCAGCAGCAACCAGGGGTACACTGAAGCTTTCTTT. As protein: CASSNQGYTEAFF.

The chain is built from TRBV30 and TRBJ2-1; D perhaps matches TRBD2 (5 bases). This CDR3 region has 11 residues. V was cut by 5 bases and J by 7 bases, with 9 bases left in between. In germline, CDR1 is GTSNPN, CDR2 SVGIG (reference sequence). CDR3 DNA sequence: TGTGCCTGGGAACGCGGGAATGAGCAGTTCTTC. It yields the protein CAWERGNEQFF.

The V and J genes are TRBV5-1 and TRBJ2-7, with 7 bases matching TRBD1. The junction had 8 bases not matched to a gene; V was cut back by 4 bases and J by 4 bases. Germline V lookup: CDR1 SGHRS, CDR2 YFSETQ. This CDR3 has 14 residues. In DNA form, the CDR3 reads TGCGCCAGCAGCACCCGGGACAGTGCATACGAGCAGTACTTC. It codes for CASSTRDSAYEQYF.

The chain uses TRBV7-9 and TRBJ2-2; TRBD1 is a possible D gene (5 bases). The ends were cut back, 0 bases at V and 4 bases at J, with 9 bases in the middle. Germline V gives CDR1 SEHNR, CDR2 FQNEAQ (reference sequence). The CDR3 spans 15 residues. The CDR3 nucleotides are TGTGCCAGCAGCTTAGCGCTGGGGCGCACCGGGGAGCTGTTTTTT. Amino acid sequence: CASSLALGRTGELFF.

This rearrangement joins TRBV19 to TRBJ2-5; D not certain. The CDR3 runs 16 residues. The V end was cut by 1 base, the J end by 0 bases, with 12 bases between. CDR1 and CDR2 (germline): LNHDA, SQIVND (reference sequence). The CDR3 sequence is CASSIVGSMYQETQYF. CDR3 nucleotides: TGTGCCAGTAGTATAGTCGGCAGCATGTACCAAGAGACCCAGTACTTC.

The CDR3 region is CASSEVTSGSMKTQYF. In DNA form, the CDR3 reads TGCGCCAGCAGTGAGGTCACTAGCGGGAGTATGAAGACCCAGTACTTC. The chain carries TRBV10-2 and TRBJ2-5; 11 bases are shared with TRBD2. Germline-derived CDR1 and CDR2 are WSHSY and SAAADI. CDR3 length: 16 residues. V shed 2 bases, J shed 6 bases, and the junction held 8 bases outside the gene matches.

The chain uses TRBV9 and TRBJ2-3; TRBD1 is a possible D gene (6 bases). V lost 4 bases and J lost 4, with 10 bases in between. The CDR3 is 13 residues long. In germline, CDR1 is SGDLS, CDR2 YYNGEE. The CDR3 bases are TGTGCCAGCAGCCCTCAGGGGCCAGATACGCAGTATTTT. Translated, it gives CASSPQGPDTQYF.

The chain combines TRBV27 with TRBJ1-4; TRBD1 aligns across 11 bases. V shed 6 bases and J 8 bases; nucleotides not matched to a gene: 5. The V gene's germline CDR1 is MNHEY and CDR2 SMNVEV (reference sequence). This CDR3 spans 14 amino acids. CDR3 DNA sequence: TGTGCCAGCAGGCCGGGACAGGGGGGAGAAAAACTGTTTTTT. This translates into CASRPGQGGEKLFF. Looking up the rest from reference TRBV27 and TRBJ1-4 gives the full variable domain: EAQVTQNPRYLITVTGKKLTVTCSQNMNHEYMSWYRQDPGLGLRQIYYSMNVEVTDKGDVPEGYKVSRKEKRNFPLILESPSPNQTSLYFCASRPGQGGEKLFFGSGTQLSVL.

The DNA for the CDR3 is TGTGCCAGCAGTTACTCTGGCGGGAGGACCTACGAGCAGTACTTC. This translates into CASSYSGGRTYEQYF. The chain combines TRBV6-5 with TRBJ2-7; 8 bases line up with TRBD2. The trim removed 0 bases at V and 2 bases at J, leaving 3 bases unmatched. The germline CDR1 and CDR2 sequences are MNHEY and SVGAGI. This CDR3 is 15 amino acids long.

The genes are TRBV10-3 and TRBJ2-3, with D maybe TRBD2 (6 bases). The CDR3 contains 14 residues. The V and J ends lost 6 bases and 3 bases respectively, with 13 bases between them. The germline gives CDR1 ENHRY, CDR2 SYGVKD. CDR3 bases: TGTGCCATCAGCCCGGGGGTCAGAACAGATACGCAGTATTTT. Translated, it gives CAISPGVRTDTQYF.

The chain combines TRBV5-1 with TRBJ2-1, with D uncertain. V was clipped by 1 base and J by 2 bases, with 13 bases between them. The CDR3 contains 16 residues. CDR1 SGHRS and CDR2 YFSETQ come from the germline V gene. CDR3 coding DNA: TGCGCCAGCAGCTTGACTACGCTGAGCGCCTACAATGAGCAGTTCTTC. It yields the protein CASSLTTLSAYNEQFF.

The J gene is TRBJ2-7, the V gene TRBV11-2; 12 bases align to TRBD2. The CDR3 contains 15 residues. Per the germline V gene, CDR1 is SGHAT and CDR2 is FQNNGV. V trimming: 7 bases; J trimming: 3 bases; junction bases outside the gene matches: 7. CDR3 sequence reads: CASTLLAGGFYEQYF. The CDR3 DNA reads TGTGCCAGCACCCTACTAGCGGGAGGCTTCTACGAGCAGTACTTC.

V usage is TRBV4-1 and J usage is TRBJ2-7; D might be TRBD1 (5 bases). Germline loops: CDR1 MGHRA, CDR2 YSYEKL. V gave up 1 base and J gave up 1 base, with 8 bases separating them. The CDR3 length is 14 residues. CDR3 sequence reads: CASSQGGWSYEQYF. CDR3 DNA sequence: TGCGCCAGCAGCCAAGGGGGCTGGTCCTACGAGCAGTACTTC.

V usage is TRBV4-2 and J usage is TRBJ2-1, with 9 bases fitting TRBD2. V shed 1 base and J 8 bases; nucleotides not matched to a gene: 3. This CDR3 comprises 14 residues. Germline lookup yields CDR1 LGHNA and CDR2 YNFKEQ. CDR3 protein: CASSQAGGRDEQFF. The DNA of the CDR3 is TGTGCCAGCAGCCAAGCAGGCGGGAGGGATGAGCAGTTCTTC.

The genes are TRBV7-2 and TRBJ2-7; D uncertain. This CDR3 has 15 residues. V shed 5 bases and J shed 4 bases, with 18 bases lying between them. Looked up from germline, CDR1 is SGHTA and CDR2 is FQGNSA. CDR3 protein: CASSANGIAMYEQYF. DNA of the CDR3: TGTGCCAGCAGCGCGAATGGAATAGCAATGTACGAGCAGTACTTC.

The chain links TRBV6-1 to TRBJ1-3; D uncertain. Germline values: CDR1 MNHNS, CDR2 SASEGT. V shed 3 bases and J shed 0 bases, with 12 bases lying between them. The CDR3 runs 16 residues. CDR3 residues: CASSDAGRYSGNTIYF. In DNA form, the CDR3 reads TGTGCCAGCAGTGATGCAGGCCGGTACTCTGGAAACACCATATATTTT.

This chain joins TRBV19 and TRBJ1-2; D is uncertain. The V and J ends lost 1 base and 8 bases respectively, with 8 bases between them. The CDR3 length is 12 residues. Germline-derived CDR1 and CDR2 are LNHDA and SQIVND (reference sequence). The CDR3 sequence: CASSIGEGGYTF. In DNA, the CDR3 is TGTGCCAGTAGTATAGGAGAGGGCGGCTACACCTTC.

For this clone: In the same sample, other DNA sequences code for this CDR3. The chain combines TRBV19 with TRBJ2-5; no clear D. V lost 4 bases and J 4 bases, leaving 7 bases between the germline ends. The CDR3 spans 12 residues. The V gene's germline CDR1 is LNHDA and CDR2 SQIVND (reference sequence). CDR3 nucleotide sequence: TGTGCCAGTAGTACCACCGGAGAGACCCAGTACTTC. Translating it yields CASSTTGETQYF. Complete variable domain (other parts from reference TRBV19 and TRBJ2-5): DGGITQSPKYLFRKEGQNVTLSCEQNLNHDAMYWYRQDPGQGLRLIYYSQIVNDFQKGDIAEGYSVSREKKESFPLTVTSAQKNPTAFYLCASSTTGETQYFGPGTRLLVL.

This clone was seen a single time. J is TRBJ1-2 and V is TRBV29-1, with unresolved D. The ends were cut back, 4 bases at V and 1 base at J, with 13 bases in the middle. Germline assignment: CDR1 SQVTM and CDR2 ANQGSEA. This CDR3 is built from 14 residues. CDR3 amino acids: CSVVFRGINYGYTF. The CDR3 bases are TGCAGCGTTGTTTTTCGGGGAATTAACTATGGCTACACCTTC.

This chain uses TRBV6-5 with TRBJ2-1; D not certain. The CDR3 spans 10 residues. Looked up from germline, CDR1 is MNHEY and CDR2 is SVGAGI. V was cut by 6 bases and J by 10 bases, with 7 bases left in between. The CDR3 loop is CASRGEEQFF. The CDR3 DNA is TGTGCCAGCAGAGGAGAGGAGCAGTTCTTC.

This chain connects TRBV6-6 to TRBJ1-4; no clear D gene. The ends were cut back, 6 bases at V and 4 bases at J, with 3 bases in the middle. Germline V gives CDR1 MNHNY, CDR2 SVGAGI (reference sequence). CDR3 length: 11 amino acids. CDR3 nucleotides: TGTGCCAGCAGGGATAATGAAAAACTGTTTTTT. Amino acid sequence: CASRDNEKLFF.

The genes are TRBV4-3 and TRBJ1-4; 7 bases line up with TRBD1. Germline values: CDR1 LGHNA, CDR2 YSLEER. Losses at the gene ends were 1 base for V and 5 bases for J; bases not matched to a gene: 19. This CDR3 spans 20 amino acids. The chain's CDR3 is CASSQAITGVSWTHNEKLFF. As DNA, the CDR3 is TGCGCCAGCAGCCAAGCGATAACAGGGGTTTCATGGACGCACAATGAAAAACTGTTTTTT.